This TCR beta chain is from a study of cytomegalovirus exposure and HLA in healthy donors. The wider study: Genotyping of 398 donors showed that about 84% belonged to the Caucasian-associated ancestry cluster. Whole-study results and caveats: Later, TCR association rates were found to vary by HLA locus, highest for DRB1 and lowest for HLA-C. In vitro, three CMV-associated chains proved specific for CMV antigens.

V lost 5 bases to trimming and J lost 2 bases, with 12 bases between them. Germline loops: CDR1 SGHAT, CDR2 FQNNGV. The CDR3 is 14 amino acids. Primers: 60 Vbeta forward and 13 Jbeta reverse. TCRdb's copy holds only in-frame clones and misses some; the assay was immunoSEQ multiplex PCR. The specimen's table records around 150,000 clones. Details on this clone: As yet, its antigen is unknown.

Sequenced input: PBMCs. The clonotype was recovered from a woman aged 60-70 years in good health and CMV-seronegative. V and J are TRBV11-2 and TRBJ1-1; D possibly corresponds to TRBD1 (5 bases). Here the CDR3 reads CASSRTGLNTEAFF. CDR3 DNA: TGTGCCAGCAGCCGGACGGGACTTAACACTGAAGCTTTCTTT.